This T cell receptor beta chain was captured in a study of shared clonotypes between healthy human individuals. The study's findings and limits: Estimated richness was generally greater in naive than memory subsets.

The germline gives CDR1 SGHAT, CDR2 FQNNGV. With 2 bases removed from V and 2 bases from J, the gap between germline ends came to 12 bases. This CDR3 is built from 15 residues. Assay used: immunoSEQ multiplex PCR; TCRdb lists only in-frame clones, some missing. The table shows roughly 590,000 clones, with roughly 96% occurring only once. As defined, naive CD8 cells were CD45RO-negative and positively selected for CCR7, with terminally differentiated effector memory CD45RA+ cells excluded. Comments on this clone: Its target is unknown.

Sequenced material: naive CD8+ T cells sorted from blood. The sequence was collected from a woman between 25 and 40 years old in good health. This rearrangement joins TRBV11-2 to TRBJ2-5; D unclear. The CDR3: CASSLSSLPQETQYF. The CDR3 nucleotides are TGTGCCAGCAGCTTATCTTCGTTGCCACAAGAGACCCAGTACTTC.